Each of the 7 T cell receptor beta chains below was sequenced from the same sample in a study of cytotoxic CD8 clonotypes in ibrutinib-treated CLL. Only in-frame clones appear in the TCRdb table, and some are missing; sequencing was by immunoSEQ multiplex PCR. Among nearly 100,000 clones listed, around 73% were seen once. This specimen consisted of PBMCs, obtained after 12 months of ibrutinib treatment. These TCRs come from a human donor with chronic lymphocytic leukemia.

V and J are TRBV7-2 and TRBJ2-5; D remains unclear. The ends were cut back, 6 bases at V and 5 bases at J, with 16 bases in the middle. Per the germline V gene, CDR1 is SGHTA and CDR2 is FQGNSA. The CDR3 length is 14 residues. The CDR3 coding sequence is TGTGCCAGCAGACCGGGCTCCAGTTCTGAGACCCAGTACTTC. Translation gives CASRPGSSSETQYF.

CDR3: CASSFSRNSPLHF. The CDR3 coding sequence is TGTGCCAGCAGCTTCTCCAGGAATTCACCCCTCCACTTT. This sequence joins TRBV9 and TRBJ1-6; no definite D call. Germline loops: CDR1 SGDLS, CDR2 YYNGEE. The CDR3 is 13 amino acids. V lost 4 bases to trimming and J lost 7 bases, with 9 bases between them.

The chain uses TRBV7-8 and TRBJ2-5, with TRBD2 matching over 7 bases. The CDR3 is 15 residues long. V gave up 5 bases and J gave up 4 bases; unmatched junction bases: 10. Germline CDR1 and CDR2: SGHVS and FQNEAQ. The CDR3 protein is CASSPRRGSGETQYF. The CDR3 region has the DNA TGTGCCAGCAGCCCCCGGCGGGGGTCAGGAGAGACCCAGTACTTC. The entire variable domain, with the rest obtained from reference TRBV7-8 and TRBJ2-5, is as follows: GAGVSQSPRYKVAKRGQDVALRCDPISGHVSLFWYQQALGQGPEFLTYFQNEAQLDKSGLPSDRFFAERPEGSVSTLKIQRTQQEDSAVYLCASSPRRGSGETQYFGPGTRLLVL.

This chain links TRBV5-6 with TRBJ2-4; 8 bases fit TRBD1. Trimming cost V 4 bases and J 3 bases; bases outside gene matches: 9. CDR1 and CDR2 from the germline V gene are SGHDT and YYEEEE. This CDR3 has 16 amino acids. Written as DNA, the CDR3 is TGTGCCAGCAGCGAGACAGGGGTCCTTGGCAAAAACATTCAGTACTTC. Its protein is CASSETGVLGKNIQYF.

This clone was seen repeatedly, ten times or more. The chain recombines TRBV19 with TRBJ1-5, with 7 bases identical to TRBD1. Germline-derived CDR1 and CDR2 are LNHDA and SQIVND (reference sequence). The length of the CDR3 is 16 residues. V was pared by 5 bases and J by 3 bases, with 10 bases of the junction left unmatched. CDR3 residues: CASSARQGSNNQPQHF. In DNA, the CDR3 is TGTGCCAGTAGTGCCCGACAGGGTAGTAACAATCAGCCCCAGCATTTT.

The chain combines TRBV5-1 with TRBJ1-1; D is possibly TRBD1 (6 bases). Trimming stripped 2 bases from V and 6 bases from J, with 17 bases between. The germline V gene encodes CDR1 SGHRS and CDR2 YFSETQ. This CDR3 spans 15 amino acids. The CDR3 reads CASSLGRTERAEAFF. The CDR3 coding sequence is TGCGCCAGCAGCTTAGGGCGGACAGAGCGTGCTGAAGCTTTCTTT. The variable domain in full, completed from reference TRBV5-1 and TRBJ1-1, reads KAGVTQTPRYLIKTRGQQVTLSCSPISGHRSVSWYQQTPGQGLQFLFEYFSETQRNKGNFPGRFSGRQFSNSRSEMNVSTLELGDSALYLCASSLGRTERAEAFFGQGTRLTVV.

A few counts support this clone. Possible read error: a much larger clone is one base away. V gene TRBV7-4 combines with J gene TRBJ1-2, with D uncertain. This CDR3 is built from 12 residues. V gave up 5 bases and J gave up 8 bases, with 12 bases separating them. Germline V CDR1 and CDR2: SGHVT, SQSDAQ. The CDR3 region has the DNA TGTGCCAGCAGCCAAGATTCAGAAGGCTACACCTTC. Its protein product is CASSQDSEGYTF.